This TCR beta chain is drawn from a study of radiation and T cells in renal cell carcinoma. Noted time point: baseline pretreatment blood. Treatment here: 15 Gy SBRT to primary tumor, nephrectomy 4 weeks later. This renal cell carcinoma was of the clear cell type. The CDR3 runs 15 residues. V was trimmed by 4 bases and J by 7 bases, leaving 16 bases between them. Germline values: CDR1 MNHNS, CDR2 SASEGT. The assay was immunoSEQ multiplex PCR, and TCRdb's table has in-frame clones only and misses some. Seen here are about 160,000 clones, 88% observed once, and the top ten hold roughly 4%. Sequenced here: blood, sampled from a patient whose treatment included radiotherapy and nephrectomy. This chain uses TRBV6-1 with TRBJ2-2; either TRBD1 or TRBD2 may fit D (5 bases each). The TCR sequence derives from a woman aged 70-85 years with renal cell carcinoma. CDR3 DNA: TGTGCCAGCAGTGGGGACCCCCCCGGTGTCGGGGAGCTGTTTTTT. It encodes CASSGDPPGVGELFF.